The 15 T cell receptor beta chains below all came from one sample that was sequenced in a study of cytomegalovirus exposure and HLA in healthy donors. The PCR contained 60 Vbeta and 13 Jbeta primers. The repertoire was sequenced with immunoSEQ multiplex PCR; TCRdb's copy has only in-frame clones and lacks some. The sample yields some 150,000 clones, roughly 80% seen once. The source material was PBMCs. These TCRs come from a female donor in good health and CMV-seronegative.

CDR3 residues: CASASGDRVYTIYF. The CDR3 region has the DNA TGTGCCAGCGCCTCGGGGGACAGGGTATACACCATATATTTT. This chain uses TRBV6-5 with TRBJ1-3, with 9 bases matching TRBD1. Unmatched junction bases numbered 10, after V lost 8 bases and J lost 8 bases. Germline CDR1 reads MNHEY; CDR2 reads SVGAGI. The CDR3 loop spans 14 amino acids.

The V call is TRBV30, the J call TRBJ1-3, with D unclear. The CDR3 extends over 14 amino acids. The V end lost 5 bases, the J end lost 0 bases, and 11 bases lay between the germline ends. CDR1 is GTSNPN, CDR2 SVGIG, per germline (reference sequence). CDR3 sequence (DNA): TGTGCCTGGGCTTACGGAGACTCTGGAAACACCATATATTTT. Translating gives CAWAYGDSGNTIYF.

The chain couples TRBV28 to TRBJ1-1, with 8 bases that match TRBD1. CDR3 length: 14 residues. The V gene end was trimmed by 2 bases and the J gene end by 2 bases; junction bases not matched to a gene: 1. CDR1 MDHEN and CDR2 SYDVKM come from the germline V gene. CDR3 bases: TGTGCCAGCAGTTTAGGACAGGGTAACACTGAAGCTTTCTTT. It yields the protein CASSLGQGNTEAFF.

The chain uses TRBV6-5 and TRBJ2-2; TRBD1 aligns across 8 bases. The CDR3 runs to 15 residues. The germline CDR1 and CDR2 sequences are MNHEY and SVGAGI. Trimming took 4 bases from V and 0 from J; bases not matched to a gene: 1. CDR3 region: CASSWTGSNTGELFF. The CDR3 bases are TGTGCCAGCAGTTGGACAGGGTCGAACACCGGGGAGCTGTTTTTT.

Remarks on this clone: The same CDR3 is also encoded by other DNA sequences in this sample. The chain carries TRBV7-2 and TRBJ2-7; D may be TRBD2 (5 bases). CDR3 length equals 14 residues. Between the trimmed V and J ends, which lost 1 base and 0 bases, there was a span of 7 bases. Germline CDR1 and CDR2: SGHTA and FQGNSA. The CDR3, as DNA: TGTGCCAGCAGCTTAGGGAGGAGCTCCTACGAGCAGTACTTC. Protein sequence: CASSLGRSSYEQYF.

In this sample, this clone turned up a few times. The CDR3, as DNA: TGTGCCAGCAGCAAAGGGGTGGGGGAGGGTGACAATGAGCAGTTCTTC. This translates into CASSKGVGEGDNEQFF. This chain connects TRBV7-6 to TRBJ2-1; 7 nucleotides align to TRBD2. Looked up from germline, CDR1 is SGHVS and CDR2 is FNYEAQ. The CDR3 contains 16 residues. Trimming took 5 bases from V and 5 from J; bases not matched to a gene: 12.

This clone has more than one count but fewer than ten. V usage is TRBV6-1 and J usage is TRBJ1-1; D unresolved. Germline CDR1 reads MNHNS; CDR2 reads SASEGT. The CDR3 consists of 15 residues. The V gene lost 0 bases and the J gene lost 4 bases, with 12 bases spanning the gap. This CDR3 is CASSEASFGSTEAFF. CDR3 nucleotides: TGTGCCAGCAGTGAAGCGTCTTTCGGGTCCACTGAAGCTTTCTTT.

The gene calls are TRBV4-1 and TRBJ1-5; tentatively, D is TRBD1 (6 bases). Trimming shortened V by 0 bases and J by 3 bases, and 12 bases separated the two germline ends. The germline V gene encodes CDR1 MGHRA and CDR2 YSYEKL. There are 16 residues in the CDR3. DNA for the CDR3: TGCGCCAGCAGCCAAGATCAGGACAGCCTCAATCAGCCCCAGCATTTT. It specifies CASSQDQDSLNQPQHF.

This clone was seen only a few times. The rearrangement joins TRBV5-4 to TRBJ2-5; a possible D gene is TRBD1 (6 bases). V lost 0 bases and J 5 bases, leaving 11 bases between the germline ends. This CDR3 is 14 amino acids long. Germline lookup yields CDR1 SGHNT and CDR2 YYREEE (reference sequence). The CDR3 loop is CASSLGGPGETQYF. Written as DNA, the CDR3 is TGTGCCAGCAGCTTGGGGGGGCCGGGGGAGACCCAGTACTTC.

The chain combines TRBV15 with TRBJ1-4, with D perhaps matching TRBD1 (5 bases). Germline assignment: CDR1 LNHNV and CDR2 YYDKDF (reference sequence). The CDR3 is 17 residues long. Trimming left V 5 bases short and J 5 bases short, with 21 bases between. CDR3 sequence: CATSLRGEGRRNEKLFF. The DNA of the CDR3 is TGTGCCACCAGCTTACGAGGGGAGGGACGAAGAAATGAAAAACTGTTTTTT. Full variable domain (missing parts from reference TRBV15 and TRBJ1-4): DAMVIQNPRYQVTQFGKPVTLSCSQTLNHNVMYWYQQKSSQAPKLLFHYYDKDFNNEADTPDNFQSRRPNTSFCFLDIRSPGLGDTAMYLCATSLRGEGRRNEKLFFGSGTQLSVL.

The chain employs TRBV7-9 and TRBJ2-5; possibly TRBD2 for D (10 bases). Trimming shortened V by 5 bases and J by 5 bases, and 24 bases separated the two germline ends. The CDR3 is made up of 17 amino acids. Germline V gives CDR1 SEHNR, CDR2 FQNEAQ (reference sequence). CDR3 region: CASSLYRGLAGEETQYF. As DNA, the CDR3 is TGTGCCAGCAGCCTCTACAGGGGGCTAGCGGGGGAGGAGACCCAGTACTTC.

This chain joins TRBV28 and TRBJ2-1; no reliable D call. Germline-derived CDR1 and CDR2 are MDHEN and SYDVKM. V was cut by 1 base and J by 3 bases, with 13 bases left in between. The CDR3 consists of 16 residues. The CDR3, as DNA: TGTGCCAGCAGTTTATCAGGATCCACAATCTACAATGAGCAGTTCTTC. Its translation is CASSLSGSTIYNEQFF.

This clone was counted a few times. Other DNA sequences in this sample translate to the same CDR3. The V and J genes are TRBV9 and TRBJ2-7, with D maybe TRBD2 (7 bases). The germline gives CDR1 SGDLS, CDR2 YYNGEE. V shed 4 bases and J shed 5 bases, with 16 bases lying between them. This CDR3 has 14 amino acids. The CDR3 nucleotides are TGTGCCAGCAGCCTAGTAGGAGGGGGGGACGAGCAGTACTTC. It codes for CASSLVGGGDEQYF. Complete variable domain (other parts from reference TRBV9 and TRBJ2-7): DSGVTQTPKHLITATGQRVTLRCSPRSGDLSVYWYQQSLDQGLQFLIQYYNGEERAKGNILERFSAQQFPDLHSELNLSSLELGDSALYFCASSLVGGGDEQYFGPGTRLTVT.

V and J are TRBV28 and TRBJ2-1, with TRBD2 matching 9 bases. The germline V gene has CDR1 MDHEN and CDR2 SYDVKM. V was pared by 6 bases and J by 5 bases, with 11 bases of the junction left unmatched. The CDR3 loop spans 16 amino acids. CDR3 protein: CASSQRRLAANNEQFF. CDR3 DNA sequence: TGTGCCAGCAGCCAAAGGAGACTAGCGGCCAACAATGAGCAGTTCTTC.

V and J are TRBV7-9 and TRBJ1-2; a possible D gene is TRBD1 (6 bases). V lost 3 bases and J lost 6, with 11 bases in between. CDR3 length: 13 amino acids. Per germline, CDR1 SEHNR and CDR2 FQNEAQ (reference sequence). CDR3 DNA sequence: TGTGCCAGCAGCTTTGGGGGCTCGGATGGCTACACCTTC. Residues: CASSFGGSDGYTF.